The 24 T cell receptor beta chains presented below share a single source sample, sequenced in a study of OX40 agonist ivuxolimab in advanced cancers. Libraries were prepared by immunoSEQ multiplex PCR; TCRdb keeps only in-frame clonotypes and omits some of them. Of approximately 58,000 clones listed, about four fifths are singletons. Source: CD4+ or CD8+ T cells sorted from blood, taken in a trial of the OX40 agonist ivuxolimab. Receptors originate from an adult with an advanced solid tumor such as melanoma, head and neck, liver or kidney cancer.

The rearrangement links TRBV5-4 to TRBJ2-1; 8 bases match TRBD2. Trimming at V came to 3 bases and at J to 0 bases, leaving 5 bases not matched to a gene. Germline CDR1 reads SGHNT; CDR2 reads YYREEE (reference sequence). CDR3 length: 16 amino acids. The CDR3 sequence: CASSSGGPSSYNEQFF. As DNA, the CDR3 is TGTGCCAGCAGCTCGGGGGGGCCGAGCTCCTACAATGAGCAGTTCTTC.

The rearrangement links TRBV7-3 to TRBJ1-5; 8 positions match TRBD1. Germline V gene sequence: CDR1 SGHTA, CDR2 FQGTGA. The V gene end was trimmed by 7 bases and the J gene end by 0 bases; junction bases not matched to a gene: 5. This CDR3 has 15 residues. This CDR3 is CASNDRGDSNQPQHF. DNA of the CDR3: TGTGCCAGCAACGACAGGGGCGATAGCAATCAGCCCCAGCATTTT.

This rearrangement joins TRBV5-1 to TRBJ2-1; D not certain. The CDR3 spans 15 residues. The V end was cut by 0 bases, the J end by 0 bases, with 7 bases between. Germline CDR1 SGHRS, CDR2 YFSETQ. This CDR3 is CASSLVYGSYNEQFF. Written as DNA, the CDR3 is TGCGCCAGCAGCTTGGTCTACGGCTCCTACAATGAGCAGTTCTTC.

This chain joins TRBV7-9 and TRBJ2-2, with 12 bases aligning to TRBD2. Per the germline V gene, CDR1 is SEHNR and CDR2 is FQNEAQ (reference sequence). This CDR3 is built from 16 residues. V shed 5 bases, J shed 4 bases, and the junction held 5 bases outside the gene matches. The CDR3, as DNA: TGTGCCAGCAGCGTCGGACTAGCGGGAATCACCGGGGAGCTGTTTTTT. This translates into CASSVGLAGITGELFF.

The rearrangement links TRBV7-2 to TRBJ2-7, with D perhaps given as TRBD1 or TRBD2 (5 bases each). The CDR3 extends over 14 amino acids. Germline V gives CDR1 SGHTA, CDR2 FQGNSA. V lost 2 bases and J 0 bases, leaving 8 bases between the germline ends. CDR3 DNA sequence: TGTGCCAGCAGCTTACAGGGACGCTCCTACGAGCAGTACTTC. It yields the protein CASSLQGRSYEQYF.

The chain has TRBV4-2 and TRBJ2-7; D is unclear. The V end lost 0 bases, the J end lost 2 bases, and 17 bases lay between the germline ends. The germline V gene has CDR1 LGHNA and CDR2 YNFKEQ. The CDR3 is 17 residues long. CDR3 sequence reads: CASSQDMEPPVAYEQYF. CDR3 coding DNA: TGTGCCAGCAGCCAAGATATGGAGCCCCCCGTCGCCTACGAGCAGTACTTC.

The V and J genes are TRBV9 and TRBJ2-5; perhaps TRBD2 as D (6 bases). This CDR3 spans 15 amino acids. CDR1 is SGDLS, CDR2 YYNGEE, per germline. Deletions cut 4 bases from V and 2 bases from J, with 15 bases between. The CDR3 region has the DNA TGTGCCAGCAGCAACTTCGGGAGCGGTCAAGAGACCCAGTACTTC. It yields the protein CASSNFGSGQETQYF.

V and J are TRBV18 and TRBJ2-3; 10 nucleotides match TRBD1. The CDR3 is made up of 18 amino acids. J was trimmed by 3 bases and V by 3 bases; bases with no gene match: 12. Germline assignment: CDR1 KGHSH and CDR2 LQKENI. Here the CDR3 reads CASSPPGQGTIGTDTQYF. In nucleotides, the CDR3 is TGTGCCAGCTCACCTCCGGGACAGGGGACTATCGGGACAGATACGCAGTATTTT.

V and J are TRBV27 and TRBJ2-1, with 7 bases fitting TRBD2. The CDR3 has 15 residues. Germline assignment: CDR1 MNHEY and CDR2 SMNVEV (reference sequence). V shed 5 bases, J shed 7 bases, and the junction held 11 bases outside the gene matches. The CDR3 region has the DNA TGTGCCAGCAGTCAGAGCCGACTAGCCCGGAATGAGCAGTTCTTC. Translated: CASSQSRLARNEQFF.

This clone was seen only a few times. The rearrangement links TRBV12-2 to TRBJ2-7; the table's TRBD1 call for D was not verified on the DNA. TRBV12-2 is a known pseudogene. CDR3 length equals 12 residues. The CDR3 nucleotides are TGTGCAAGTCGCTTAGGACAGGGCGAGCAGTACTTC. It is translated as CASRLGQGEQYF.

The genes are TRBV7-3 and TRBJ1-1, with unresolved D. The germline V gene has CDR1 SGHTA and CDR2 FQGTGA. The CDR3 sequence is 13 residues long. Between the trimmed V and J ends, which lost 4 bases and 10 bases, there was a span of 16 bases. The DNA for the CDR3 is TGTGCCAGCAGCTCTGGCGGCCAGGATCGAGCTTTCTTT. Its protein product is CASSSGGQDRAFF.

The V and J genes are TRBV27 and TRBJ2-7; 7 nucleotides line up with TRBD2. The J segment lost 2 bases and the V segment lost 7 bases, leaving 8 bases of the junction unmatched. CDR3 length: 14 residues. The germline V gene has CDR1 MNHEY and CDR2 SMNVEV (reference sequence). CDR3 sequence (DNA): TGTGCCAGCAACCCCTACGGGGGGACCTACGAGCAGTACTTC. Translating it yields CASNPYGGTYEQYF.

The chain joins TRBV5-4 to TRBJ2-2; TRBD2 matches at 9 bases. Germline V lookup: CDR1 SGHNT, CDR2 YYREEE (reference sequence). This CDR3 contains 15 residues. The V segment lost 6 bases and the J segment 1 base; nucleotides outside the gene matches: 4. The CDR3 nucleotides are TGTGCCAGCAAAGAGACTAGCGGGAACACCGGGGAGCTGTTTTTT. It translates to CASKETSGNTGELFF. The entire variable domain, with the rest obtained from reference TRBV5-4 and TRBJ2-2, is as follows: ETGVTQSPTHLIKTRGQQVTLRCSSQSGHNTVSWYQQALGQGPQFIFQYYREEENGRGNFPPRFSGLQFPNYSSELNVNALELDDSALYLCASKETSGNTGELFFGEGSRLTVL.

The J gene is TRBJ2-7, the V gene TRBV30; D remains unclear. The CDR3 has 13 residues. Germline assignment: CDR1 GTSNPN and CDR2 SVGIG (reference sequence). Trimming stripped 2 bases from V and 1 base from J, with 9 bases between. Here the CDR3 DNA reads TGTGCCTGGAGTACCGGTGGTTCCTACGAGCAGTACTTC. This translates into CAWSTGGSYEQYF.

The J gene is TRBJ1-1, the V gene TRBV25-1; possible D gene TRBD1, 6 bases. V shed 5 bases and J shed 11 bases, with 12 bases lying between them. CDR3 length equals 11 residues. The germline CDR1 and CDR2 sequences are MGHDK and SYGVNS. This CDR3 reads CASSRGVSAFF. DNA of the CDR3: TGTGCCAGCAGTAGGGGGGTTTCTGCTTTCTTT. The full variable domain, completed using reference TRBV25-1 and TRBJ1-1, is EADIYQTPRYLVIGTGKKITLECSQTMGHDKMYWYQQDPGMELHLIHYSYGVNSTEKGDLSSESTVSRIRTEHFPLTLESARPSHTSQYLCASSRGVSAFFGQGTRLTVV.

The chain links TRBV7-2 to TRBJ1-2; a possible D gene is TRBD1 (6 bases). The CDR3 runs 16 residues. The V and J ends lost 5 bases and 4 bases respectively, with 20 bases between them. The germline gives CDR1 SGHTA, CDR2 FQGNSA. The CDR3 spells CASSTNKRGRGYGYTF. CDR3 sequence (DNA): TGTGCCAGCAGCACGAACAAAAGGGGGAGGGGCTATGGCTACACCTTC.

In DNA form, the CDR3 reads TGTGCCAGCAGCGGCCGGACAGGGGGCGCAAAGAGGTCTAATGAAAAACTGTTTTTT. This sequence encodes CASSGRTGGAKRSNEKLFF. The chain joins TRBV7-9 to TRBJ1-4; 11 bases agree with TRBD1. The germline V gene encodes CDR1 SEHNR and CDR2 FQNEAQ (reference sequence). V shed 5 bases, J shed 3 bases, and the junction held 14 bases outside the gene matches. This CDR3 spans 19 amino acids.

This chain joins TRBV9 and TRBJ2-1; 8 positions match TRBD2. The CDR3 spans 16 residues. With V trimmed by 3 bases and J by 3 bases, 8 bases remained unmatched. Germline values: CDR1 SGDLS, CDR2 YYNGEE. The CDR3 bases are TGTGCCAGCAGCGCAGGCGGGGGGACGGACTACAATGAGCAGTTCTTC. Translated: CASSAGGGTDYNEQFF.

The chain joins TRBV2 to TRBJ2-7; 10 nucleotides match TRBD1. This CDR3 has 14 residues. J lost 1 base, V lost 7 bases, and 4 bases had no gene match. Germline V gene lookup returns CDR1 SNHLY and CDR2 FYNNEI. The CDR3 reads CASNPGQGSYEQYF. The CDR3 nucleotides read TGTGCCAGCAATCCGGGACAGGGGTCCTACGAGCAGTACTTC.

The genes are TRBV30 and TRBJ2-3; 11 bases are shared with TRBD2. The germline gives CDR1 GTSNPN, CDR2 SVGIG (reference sequence). The junction had 7 bases not matched to a gene; V was cut back by 0 bases and J by 2 bases. The CDR3 totals 17 residues. DNA for the CDR3: TGTGCCTGGAGTGTAGCCCTAGCGGGGGGTCTCACAGATACGCAGTATTTT. Amino acid sequence: CAWSVALAGGLTDTQYF.

The chain recombines TRBV7-2 with TRBJ2-3; the D gene could be TRBD1 or TRBD2 (5 bases each). The V gene lost 5 bases and the J gene lost 0 bases, with 12 bases spanning the gap. There are 15 residues in the CDR3. Germline V lookup: CDR1 SGHTA, CDR2 FQGNSA. CDR3 protein: CASSKRGHSTDTQYF. Written as DNA, the CDR3 is TGTGCCAGCAGCAAGAGGGGTCATAGCACAGATACGCAGTATTTT.

The CDR3 bases are TGTGCCAGCAGCTTTGGGACTAGCGGGAGGGCCGCCAACTACAATGAGCAGTTCTTC. Translation gives CASSFGTSGRAANYNEQFF. The V call is TRBV5-5, the J call TRBJ2-1; TRBD2 agrees at 16 bases. Germline CDR1 SGHKS, CDR2 YYEKEE (reference sequence). The CDR3 loop spans 19 amino acids. With 2 bases clipped from V and 3 bases from J, the junction kept 8 bases outside the gene matches.

The chain combines TRBV5-1 with TRBJ2-7; D may correspond to TRBD1 or TRBD2 (5 bases each). With 8 bases removed from V and 6 bases from J, the gap between germline ends came to 21 bases. The germline CDR1 and CDR2 sequences are SGHRS and YFSETQ. The CDR3 has 14 amino acids. For the CDR3, the DNA is TGCGCCAGTAACCCCGGGACGGCGATTGTCGAGCAGTACTTC. Translating it yields CASNPGTAIVEQYF.

The genes are TRBV10-1 and TRBJ2-3; D perhaps matches TRBD1 (6 bases). The CDR3 covers 13 residues. The germline CDR1 and CDR2 sequences are WNHNN and SYGVQD (reference sequence). Trimming cost V 0 bases and J 8 bases, with 9 bases left between them. CDR3 sequence (DNA): TGCGCCAGCAGTGAGTCGACCAGGGGTACGCAGTATTTT. It codes for CASSESTRGTQYF.